This T cell receptor beta chain was sequenced during a study of T-cell memory formation after mild COVID-19 (dated by TCRdb to the early 2020s). In terms of the full investigation: Most TCR sequence clusters were specific to one of the two donors. Longitudinal TCRalpha and TCRbeta repertoire sequencing tracked T-cell clones expanding and contracting after mild COVID-19 in a couple of donors. Two young, previously healthy adult volunteers, one female and one male, were included in the cohort. What the study reported, not specific to this receptor: Clones that contracted from day 15 to 85 showed balanced CD4/CD8 phenotypes, whereas a second wave of clones that expanded from day 15 to 37 leaned towards CD4+. SARS-CoV-2 specificity of the second-wave clones peaking on day 37 was not confirmed. The study included only a couple of mild cases, and larger cohorts that include severe cases with pre-infection samples were judged to be necessary. The detection of some responding clones in pre-infection memory suggests that pre-existing cross-reactive memory T cells joined the SARS-CoV-2 response. Contracting CD4+ clones were found mainly in CM and EM memory subsets, while CD8+ clones were enriched in EMRA.

Ficoll-Paque density gradient centrifugation was the method used to isolate PBMCs. Trimmed from V: 3 bases; trimmed from J: 14 bases; junction bases lacking a gene match: 20. From the cysteine up to the phenylalanine, the CDR3 has a length of 17 residues. Of all the DNA, just the CDR3 is kept, 51 bases in frame from base 1. CDR1 and CDR2, per the germline V gene, are SGHRS and YFSETQ. Sequenced using an Illumina NovaSeq 6000. TCRalpha and TCRbeta cDNA libraries were built by 5'RACE with constant-segment primers, adding sample barcodes and unique molecular identifiers. Trizol reagent was used to extract RNA from every sample. Amplification of the libraries took two PCR steps, and the second step added a second sample barcode plus Illumina TruSeq adapters. Libraries were sequenced on an Illumina NovaSeq with 2 x 150 bp paired-end reads. For the original study's pipeline: The reads were demultiplexed and collapsed into UMI-guided consensus sequences using migec v1.2.7. With mixcr v2.1.11, UMI consensuses were aligned to TRA and TRB V and J templates and assembled into clonotypes. Clonotypes were classified as expanded or contracted when called significant by both edgeR and NoisET, with noise models trained on biological replicates. For edgeR calls, the cutoffs were a false discovery rate-adjusted p below 0.01 and a log2 fold-change threshold of 1. PCA with hierarchical clustering of max-normalized trajectories of the 1000 most abundant clonotypes was used as exploratory dynamics analysis. Separately sequenced CD4+ and CD8+ repertoires were used to assign a CD4 or CD8 phenotype to each responding clone. TCRdb reprocessed the public reads (quality trimming at Q25 with fastp, clone calling with MiXCR) and kept in-frame beta chains. Rows with a matching CDR3 protein are joined into one entry that keeps the most common DNA and genes. For this entry, the V and J calls and clone size follow TCRdb and not the study's own pipeline. In this sample the table shows around 200,000 distinct CDR3 sequences, around 25% of which occur a single time. Roughly 10% of the sample lies in the top ten.

The table lists this clonotype with a few counts. Its binding antigen is unknown. It has no much larger one-base neighbor in the sample; base qualities were not kept. The sequenced material came from PBMCs or a T cell subset sorted from them (not recorded which). This sequence uses TRBV5-1 and TRBJ1-4, with TRBD1 matching 9 junction bases. The sequence was obtained from an adult woman who had mild COVID-19 (a few samples of this study predate the infection). The sample titles of this study are shuffled in the database, so cell type and time point are left out; the donor was told from shared clones. The nucleotide sequence reads TGCGCCAGCAGCTCCGAACTACAGGGGGCGAACGGTGCGACGCTGTTTTTT. Its translation is CASSSELQGANGATLFF. The full variable domain, with segments outside the CDR3 supplied by the reference TRBV5-1 and TRBJ1-4 proteins, appears as KAGVTQTPRYLIKTRGQQVTLSCSPISGHRSVSWYQQTPGQGLQFLFEYFSETQRNKGNFPGRFSGRQFSNSRSEMNVSTLELGDSALYLCASSSELQGANGATLFFGSGTQLSVL.